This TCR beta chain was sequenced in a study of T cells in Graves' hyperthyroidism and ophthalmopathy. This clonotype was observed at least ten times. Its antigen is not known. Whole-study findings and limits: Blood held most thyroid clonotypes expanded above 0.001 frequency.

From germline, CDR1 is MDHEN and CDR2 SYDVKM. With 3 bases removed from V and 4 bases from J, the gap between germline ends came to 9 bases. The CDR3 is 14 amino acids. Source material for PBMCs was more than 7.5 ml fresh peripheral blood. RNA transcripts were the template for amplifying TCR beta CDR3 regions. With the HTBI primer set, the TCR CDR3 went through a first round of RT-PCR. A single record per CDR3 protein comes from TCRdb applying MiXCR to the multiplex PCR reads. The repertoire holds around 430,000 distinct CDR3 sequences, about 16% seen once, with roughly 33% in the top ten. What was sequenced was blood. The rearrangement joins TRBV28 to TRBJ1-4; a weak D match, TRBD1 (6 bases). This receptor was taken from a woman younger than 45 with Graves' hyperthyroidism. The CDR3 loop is CASSLTGGNEKLFF. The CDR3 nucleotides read TGTGCCAGCAGTTTGACAGGAGGTAATGAAAAACTGTTTTTT.